The T cell receptor (beta chain) described here comes from a study of cytomegalovirus exposure and HLA in healthy donors. About the study: Inside one of the first data releases sat about 85 million unique TCRs taken from HLA-typed donors. Study-wide points: It was reported that TCR beta sequences correctly inferred the HLA-A and HLA-B alleles for most subjects. TCR beta chains associated with HLA were, in a later analysis, more clonally expanded than equally common others. Most TCRs appeared rarely, but some public TCRs recurred in many donors.

Note on this clone: Its antigen remains unidentified.

The PCR contained 60 Vbeta and 13 Jbeta primers. Generated by immunoSEQ multiplex PCR, the TCRdb table keeps only in-frame clones and is missing some. The sample records more than 55,000 clones, approximately 80% being singletons. Germline V CDR1 and CDR2: LGHNA, YNFKEQ. This CDR3 is 13 amino acids long. Trimming shortened V by 4 bases and J by 5 bases, and 12 bases separated the two germline ends. The specimen was PBMCs. This chain connects TRBV4-2 to TRBJ2-7; a possible D gene is TRBD2 (6 bases). The TCR was taken from a human donor in good health. The CDR3 DNA is TGTGCCAGCAGCCTCACCCGCGGGGACGAGCAGTACTTC. This translates into CASSLTRGDEQYF.